This is a list of T cell receptor beta chains from one sample in a study of monozygotic twins with inflammatory bowel disease. TCRdb re-called the 5' RACE reads, yielding one record per CDR3 amino acid sequence without DNA. In all, the sample yields more than 300,000 distinct CDR3 sequences. Sequences were obtained from blood. The receptor source for this set is a human donor with ulcerative colitis or Crohn's disease, or a healthy co-twin of an affected twin (not recorded which). Both conserved end residues are part of each CDR3. Each record gives: CDR3 protein, V gene, J gene.

CDR3 protein: CASTPSGTPSSYEQYF
V gene: TRBV12-3/TRBV12-4
J gene: TRBJ2-7

CDR3 protein: CASSATPLAGSLSSYNEQFF
V gene: TRBV5-1
J gene: TRBJ2-1

CDR3 protein: CASSQGTYGYTF
V gene: TRBV18
J gene: TRBJ1-2

CDR3 protein: CASNPDTGGYNEQFF
V gene: TRBV5-1
J gene: TRBJ2-1

CDR3 protein: CASSGQGVSGNTIYF
V gene: TRBV28
J gene: TRBJ1-3

CDR3 protein: CASTETGGGHGELFF
V gene: TRBV9
J gene: TRBJ2-2

CDR3 protein: CASSLAVRETNYEQYF
V gene: TRBV5-1
J gene: TRBJ2-7

CDR3 protein: CASSARDLGDQPQHF
V gene: TRBV9
J gene: TRBJ1-5

CDR3 protein: CASSSDRGNTEAFF
V gene: TRBV5-1
J gene: TRBJ1-1

CDR3 protein: CASSFGGGNEKLFF
V gene: TRBV12-3/TRBV12-4
J gene: TRBJ1-4

CDR3 protein: CASSFKAGGSYGQYF
V gene: TRBV7-2
J gene: TRBJ2-7

CDR3 protein: CATTWGDTQYF
V gene: TRBV24-1
J gene: TRBJ2-3

CDR3 protein: CASSPSGVWEKLFF
V gene: TRBV12-3/TRBV12-4
J gene: TRBJ1-4

CDR3 protein: CASKVDRGFSDTQYF
V gene: TRBV6-2/TRBV6-3
J gene: TRBJ2-3

CDR3 protein: CASSLTPLGEQYF
V gene: TRBV7-3
J gene: TRBJ2-7

CDR3 protein: CASSLRTSGGNEQFF
V gene: TRBV7-9
J gene: TRBJ2-1

CDR3 protein: CASSLDRLARADTQYF
V gene: TRBV7-6
J gene: TRBJ2-3

CDR3 protein: CASSPTRGGQYF
V gene: TRBV6-5
J gene: TRBJ2-7

CDR3 protein: CSAREAGPNTEAFF
V gene: TRBV20-1
J gene: TRBJ1-1

CDR3 protein: CASSLVLGQNYEQYF
V gene: TRBV5-1
J gene: TRBJ2-7

CDR3 protein: CASSQDVQGDYEQYF
V gene: TRBV4-3
J gene: TRBJ2-7

CDR3 protein: CASSYSDGYTF
V gene: TRBV6-2/TRBV6-3
J gene: TRBJ1-2

CDR3 protein: CASSDPDYEQYF
V gene: TRBV6-2/TRBV6-3
J gene: TRBJ2-7

CDR3 protein: CASSSQTGRIYEQYF
V gene: TRBV7-9
J gene: TRBJ2-7

CDR3 protein: CASSPQYSGNTIYF
V gene: TRBV7-2
J gene: TRBJ1-3

CDR3 protein: CSAKGGQGFAYEQYF
V gene: TRBV20-1
J gene: TRBJ2-7

CDR3 protein: CASSLGGGTAQETQYF
V gene: TRBV7-8
J gene: TRBJ2-5

CDR3 protein: CASRGGLARSYEQYF
V gene: TRBV27
J gene: TRBJ2-7

CDR3 protein: CASSQGDYYTDTQYF
V gene: TRBV14
J gene: TRBJ2-3

CDR3 protein: CASSGEDYGYTF
V gene: TRBV12-3/TRBV12-4
J gene: TRBJ1-2

CDR3 protein: CASSQDWGFNQPQHF
V gene: TRBV3-1
J gene: TRBJ1-5

CDR3 protein: CASGATGELFF
V gene: TRBV19
J gene: TRBJ2-2

CDR3 protein: CASSLSFGQGYEQYF
V gene: TRBV7-3
J gene: TRBJ2-7

CDR3 protein: CASSIPTEAFF
V gene: TRBV19
J gene: TRBJ1-1

CDR3 protein: CASSFGDTDTQYF
V gene: TRBV12-3/TRBV12-4
J gene: TRBJ2-3

CDR3 protein: CASSQGLNRVDEQYF
V gene: TRBV3-1
J gene: TRBJ2-7

CDR3 protein: CASSSLLDRANTGELFF
V gene: TRBV12-3/TRBV12-4
J gene: TRBJ2-2

CDR3 protein: CASGLDRISPNTGELFF
V gene: TRBV12-5
J gene: TRBJ2-2

CDR3 protein: CASSHGLRGPETQYF
V gene: TRBV12-3/TRBV12-4
J gene: TRBJ2-5

CDR3 protein: CASSLDSTGNTIYF
V gene: TRBV5-1
J gene: TRBJ1-3

CDR3 protein: CASSRRRDVRSYEQYF
V gene: TRBV14
J gene: TRBJ2-7

CDR3 protein: CGMVFTNTGELFF
V gene: TRBV30
J gene: TRBJ2-2

CDR3 protein: CSARDAGQKSSPYF
V gene: TRBV20-1
J gene: TRBJ2-5

CDR3 protein: CATRSITGELFF
V gene: TRBV24-1
J gene: TRBJ2-2

CDR3 protein: CASSDNGGATDTQYF
V gene: TRBV5-4
J gene: TRBJ2-3

CDR3 protein: CASSREIGLNEKLFF
V gene: TRBV4-3
J gene: TRBJ1-4

CDR3 protein: CASSGDRGRPHSMNTEAFF
V gene: TRBV6-1
J gene: TRBJ1-1

CDR3 protein: CASGGQLYEQYF
V gene: TRBV6-5
J gene: TRBJ2-7

CDR3 protein: CSVDIAHSADTQYF
V gene: TRBV29-1
J gene: TRBJ2-3

CDR3 protein: CASSYNSGSGETQYF
V gene: TRBV6-2/TRBV6-3
J gene: TRBJ2-5

CDR3 protein: CASSQIGGQGLSEQYF
V gene: TRBV27
J gene: TRBJ2-7

CDR3 protein: CASSPGLALYEQYF
V gene: TRBV19
J gene: TRBJ2-7

CDR3 protein: CSLAASGGQTQYF
V gene: TRBV29-1
J gene: TRBJ2-5

CDR3 protein: CASSGRFYEQYF
V gene: TRBV27
J gene: TRBJ2-7

CDR3 protein: CASSQDRGRENSPLHF
V gene: TRBV4-3
J gene: TRBJ1-6

CDR3 protein: CASRPGGRDYEQYF
V gene: TRBV6-2/TRBV6-3
J gene: TRBJ2-7

CDR3 protein: CASSSSRGGDEKLFF
V gene: TRBV4-1
J gene: TRBJ1-4

CDR3 protein: CASSLFGSWGNSYNEQFF
V gene: TRBV5-1
J gene: TRBJ2-1

CDR3 protein: CASSPGHLNTEAFF
V gene: TRBV30
J gene: TRBJ1-1

CDR3 protein: CASSHKDRGPYGYTF
V gene: TRBV4-2
J gene: TRBJ1-2